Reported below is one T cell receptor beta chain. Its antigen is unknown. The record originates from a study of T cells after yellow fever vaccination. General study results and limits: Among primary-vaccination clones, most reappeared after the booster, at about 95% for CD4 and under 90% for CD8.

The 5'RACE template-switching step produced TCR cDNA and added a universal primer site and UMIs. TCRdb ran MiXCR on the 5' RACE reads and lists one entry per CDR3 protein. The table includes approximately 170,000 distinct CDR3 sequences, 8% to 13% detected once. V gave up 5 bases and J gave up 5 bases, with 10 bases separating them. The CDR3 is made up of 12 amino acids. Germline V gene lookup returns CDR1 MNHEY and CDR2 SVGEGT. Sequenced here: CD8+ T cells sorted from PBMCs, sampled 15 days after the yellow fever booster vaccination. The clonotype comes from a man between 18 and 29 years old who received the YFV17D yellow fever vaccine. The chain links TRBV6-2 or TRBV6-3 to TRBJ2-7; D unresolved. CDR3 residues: CASSAGFDEQYV. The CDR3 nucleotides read TGTGCCAGCAGTGCCGGGTTTGACGAGCAGTACGTC.